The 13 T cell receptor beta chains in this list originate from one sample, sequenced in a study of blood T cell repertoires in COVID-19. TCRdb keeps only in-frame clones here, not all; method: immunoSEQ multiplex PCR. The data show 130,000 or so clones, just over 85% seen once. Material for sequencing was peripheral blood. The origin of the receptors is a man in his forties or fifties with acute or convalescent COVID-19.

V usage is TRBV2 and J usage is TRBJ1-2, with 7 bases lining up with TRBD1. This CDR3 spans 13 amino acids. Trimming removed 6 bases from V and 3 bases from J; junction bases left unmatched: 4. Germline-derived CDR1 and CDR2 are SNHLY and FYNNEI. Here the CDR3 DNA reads TGTGCCAGCAGGGAACAGGGGCACTATGGCTACACCTTC. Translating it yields CASREQGHYGYTF.

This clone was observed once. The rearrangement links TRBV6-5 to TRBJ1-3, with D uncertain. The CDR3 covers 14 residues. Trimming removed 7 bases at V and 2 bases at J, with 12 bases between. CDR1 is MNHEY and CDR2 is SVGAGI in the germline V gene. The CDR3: CASTRASTGNTIYF. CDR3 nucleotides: TGTGCCAGCACTAGAGCAAGTACTGGAAACACCATATATTTT.

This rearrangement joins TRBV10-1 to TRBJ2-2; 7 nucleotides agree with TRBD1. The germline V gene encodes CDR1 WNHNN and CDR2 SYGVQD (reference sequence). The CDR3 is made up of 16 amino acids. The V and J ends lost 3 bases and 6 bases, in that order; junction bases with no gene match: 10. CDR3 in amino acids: CASSETGVHFPGELFF. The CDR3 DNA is TGCGCCAGCAGTGAAACAGGGGTACATTTCCCCGGGGAGCTGTTTTTT.

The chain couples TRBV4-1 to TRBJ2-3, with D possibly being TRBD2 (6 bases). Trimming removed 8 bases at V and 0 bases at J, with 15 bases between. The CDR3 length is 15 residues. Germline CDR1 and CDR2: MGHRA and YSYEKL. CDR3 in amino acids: CASRNGLTSTDTQYF. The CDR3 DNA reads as TGCGCCAGCCGCAACGGACTAACAAGCACAGATACGCAGTATTTT.

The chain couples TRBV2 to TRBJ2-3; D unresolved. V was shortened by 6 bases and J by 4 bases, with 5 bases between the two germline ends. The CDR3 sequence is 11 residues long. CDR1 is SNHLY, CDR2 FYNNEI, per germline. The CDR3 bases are TGTGCCAGCAGCGCGGCAGATACGCAGTATTTT. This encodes CASSAADTQYF.

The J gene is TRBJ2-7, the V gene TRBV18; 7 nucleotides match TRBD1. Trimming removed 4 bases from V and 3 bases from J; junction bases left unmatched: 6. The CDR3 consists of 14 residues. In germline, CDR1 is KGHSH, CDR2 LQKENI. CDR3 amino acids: CASSRGQSYYEQYF. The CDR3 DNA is TGTGCCAGCTCACGGGGACAGTCTTACTACGAGCAGTACTTC.

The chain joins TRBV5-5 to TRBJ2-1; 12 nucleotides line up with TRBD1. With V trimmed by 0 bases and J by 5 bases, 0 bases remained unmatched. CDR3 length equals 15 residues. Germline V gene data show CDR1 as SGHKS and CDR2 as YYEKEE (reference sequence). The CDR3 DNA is TGTGCCAGCAGCTTGGGGGACAGGGGGCACAATGAGCAGTTCTTC. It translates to CASSLGDRGHNEQFF.

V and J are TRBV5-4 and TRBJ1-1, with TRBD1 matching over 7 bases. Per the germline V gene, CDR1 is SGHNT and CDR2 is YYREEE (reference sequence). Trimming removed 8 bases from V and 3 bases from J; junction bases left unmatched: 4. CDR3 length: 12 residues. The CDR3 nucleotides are TGTGCCAGTCAGGGGGACTACACTGAAGCTTTCTTT. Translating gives CASQGDYTEAFF. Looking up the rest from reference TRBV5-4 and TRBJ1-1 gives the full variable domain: ETGVTQSPTHLIKTRGQQVTLRCSSQSGHNTVSWYQQALGQGPQFIFQYYREEENGRGNFPPRFSGLQFPNYSSELNVNALELDDSALYLCASQGDYTEAFFGQGTRLTVV.

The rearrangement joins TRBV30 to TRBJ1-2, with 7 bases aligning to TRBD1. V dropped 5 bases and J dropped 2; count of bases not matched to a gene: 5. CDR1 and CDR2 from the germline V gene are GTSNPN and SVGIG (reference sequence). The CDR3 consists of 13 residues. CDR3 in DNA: TGTGCCTGGTCCTGGGACAGAAACTATGGCTACACCTTC. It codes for CAWSWDRNYGYTF. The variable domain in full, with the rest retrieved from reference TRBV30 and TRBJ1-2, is SQTIHQWPATLVQPVGSPLSLECTVEGTSNPNLYWYRQAAGRGLQLLFYSVGIGQISSEVPQNLSASRPQDRQFILSSKKLLLSDSGFYLCAWSWDRNYGYTFGSGTRLTVV.

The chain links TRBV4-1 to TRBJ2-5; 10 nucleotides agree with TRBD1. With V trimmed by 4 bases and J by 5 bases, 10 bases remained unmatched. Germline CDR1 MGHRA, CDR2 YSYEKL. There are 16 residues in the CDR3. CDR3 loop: CASSRGDRGRVETQYF. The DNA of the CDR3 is TGCGCCAGCAGCCGTGGCGACAGGGGGCGCGTGGAGACCCAGTACTTC.

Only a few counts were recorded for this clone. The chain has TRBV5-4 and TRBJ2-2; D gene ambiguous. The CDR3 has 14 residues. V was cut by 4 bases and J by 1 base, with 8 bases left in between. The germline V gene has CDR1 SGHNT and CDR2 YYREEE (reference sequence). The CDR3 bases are TGTGCCAGCAGCCCGCGACAGAACACCGGGGAGCTGTTTTTT. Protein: CASSPRQNTGELFF.

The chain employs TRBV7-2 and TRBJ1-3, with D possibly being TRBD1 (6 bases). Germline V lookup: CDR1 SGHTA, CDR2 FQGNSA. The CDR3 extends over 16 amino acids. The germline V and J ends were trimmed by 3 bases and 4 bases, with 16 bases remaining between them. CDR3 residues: CASSFGPGGGGNTIYF. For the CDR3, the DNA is TGTGCCAGCAGCTTTGGCCCGGGGGGGGGCGGAAACACCATATATTTT.

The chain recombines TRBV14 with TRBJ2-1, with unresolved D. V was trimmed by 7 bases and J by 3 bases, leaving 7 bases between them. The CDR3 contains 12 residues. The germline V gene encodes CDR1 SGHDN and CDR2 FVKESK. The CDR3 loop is CASNHNYNEQFF. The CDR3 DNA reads TGTGCCAGCAACCACAACTACAATGAGCAGTTCTTC.